This T cell receptor beta chain is from a study of vaccination effects on CD4 cells after COVID-19 (dated 2022 in TCRdb). Describing the broader study: In the ViraFEST assay, PBMC were stimulated with viral peptide pools, and antigen-specific CD4+ T cell clonotypes were then identified by expansion using TCR sequencing. The full study included 10 to 11 COVID-19 convalescent patients and a handful of SARS-CoV-2-naive healthy vaccine recipients. Each well held two million PBMC cultured in IMDM containing roughly 5% human AB serum, roughly 10 IU/ml IL-2 and gentamicin, along with around 11 ug/ml peptides. The Oncomine TCR Beta short-read assay on an Illumina iSeq 100 was used to sequence cultures from other donors in the study. Across the study, the median time from the second dose to post-vaccine sampling was 72 days (range 14 to 241). In both COVID-19 convalescent patients and infection-naive vaccine recipients, the study compared SARS-CoV-2 spike-specific CD4+ TCR repertoires from before mRNA vaccination with those from after it. Overall results and qualifications from the work: Among healthy vaccine recipients, nearly all vaccine-induced clones were SARS-CoV-2 mono-reactive, and just 1 of 255 was cross-reactive with common cold coronaviruses. The study was limited by a small number of convalescent patients, and early post-infection timepoints were lacking. At late post-vaccination timepoints, both infection-induced and vaccine-induced clones showed marked clonal contraction, consistent with waning T cell responses.

Between the V and J ends, shortened by 7 bases and 4 bases respectively, the junction contains 13 bases. The CDR1 and CDR2 encoded by the germline V gene are MRHNA and SNTAGT. The CDR3 starts with the cysteine, ends with the phenylalanine, and has 13 residues. Of all the DNA, just the CDR3 is kept, 39 bases in frame from base 1. Libraries were prepared through the immunoSEQ multiplex PCR assay. TCR beta CDR3 sequencing was performed on DNA from the cultured, isolated CD4+ T cells. On the study's bioinformatics: Non-productive TCR sequences were discarded, and reads were trimmed to the CDR3 region, with only CDR3s of 7 or more amino acids retained. Antigen-specific clonotypes were identified with the MANAFEST web app by comparing expansion in peptide wells against reference cultures. To count as positive, a clone had to show expansion at FDR<0.05 compared with the reference and with all other wells, an odds ratio above 5, and a frequency above 0.1% in two replicate wells. A clonotype was defined as cross-reactive if the clonotype was significantly expanded both in SARS-CoV-2 spike wells and in at least one common cold coronavirus spike condition. Levenshtein distance calculated with the stringdist R package was used to assess CDR3 similarity, and unrooted trees were constructed with ape in R 3.6.1. TCRdb carries this immuneACCESS record with in-frame sequences only. Its versions omit some clonotypes, under half of them owing to an unresolved V gene in the studies checked, with the rest unexplained. The V and J calls and clone size come from that table; D and trimming were worked out from the DNA. For this sample the table gives 25,000 to 35,000 clones, of which around 74% were detected only once. The top ten clonotypes cover about 15% of the sample.

As to this clone: Its antigen is not yet known. No base qualities exist here, and no much larger clone lies one base off it.

After approximately eleven days of culture, CD4+ T cells were isolated with the EasySep CD4+ T cell isolation kit. Two doses of either the BNT162b2 or the mRNA-1273 mRNA SARS-CoV-2 vaccine were administered to participants. The absence of prior SARS-CoV-2 infection in healthy vaccine recipients was confirmed by negative nucleocapsid antibodies before and after vaccination. Half of the culture medium was replaced with fresh IL-2-containing medium on days 3 and 7. Each peptide stimulation condition was cultured in triplicate wells unless otherwise noted. Using Ficoll-Paque Plus gradient centrifugation, PBMC were separated from whole blood and then either used fresh or cryopreserved at -140C. The QIAamp micro DNA kit was used to extract genomic DNA from the cultured CD4+ T cells.

The source of this sequence is a human donor who received a COVID-19 vaccine. The chain is made from TRBV6-4 and TRBJ1-2; a tentative D match to TRBD1 spans 5 bases. The material sequenced was CD4+ T cells from PBMCs cultured without peptide, taken after COVID-19 vaccination. The nucleotide sequence reads as follows: TGTGCCAGCACCGGGGGGTTTAGCTATGGCTACACCTTC. This yields the protein CASTGGFSYGYTF.